This is a list of T cell receptor beta chains from one sample in a study of identical twins. TCRdb reanalysed the 5' RACE reads using MiXCR and keeps one entry per CDR3 protein. Of 230,000 or so distinct CDR3 sequences listed, around 8.3% are singletons. The data also belong to a second study, concerning yellow fever vaccine responses in identical twins.

Sequencing input: CD8+ T cells sorted from blood. These receptors were obtained from a woman younger than 35 in good health. The CDR3 runs from the conserved cysteine through the conserved F or W. Not all rows give a size; the values are once, few, many and, for expanded clones, a class.

CDR3 length	V gene	clone size	J gene	CDR3 protein
16	TRBV11-2	.	TRBJ2-3	CASSWPGQEGTDTQYF
17	TRBV7-3	.	TRBJ2-5	CASRIYPLSGRRETQYF
15	TRBV12-3/TRBV12-4	few	TRBJ2-5	CASSLLAGGLETQYF
14	TRBV14	few	TRBJ2-7	CASSHFEGRSEQYF
16	TRBV27	few	TRBJ2-6	CASAEYTSSGANVLTF
13	TRBV24-1	many	TRBJ2-2	CATSDLLLGELFF
13	TRBV29-1	many	TRBJ2-1	CSQTSGVSNEQFF
15	TRBV11-2	few	TRBJ2-7	CASSQNSLGNYEQYF
16	TRBV6-1	many	TRBJ2-5	CASSTIPQGPPETQYF
15	TRBV7-7	.	TRBJ2-3	CASSKTITSTDTQYF
18	TRBV27	.	TRBJ2-4	CASSFRGPRGGVGNIQYF
16	TRBV5-5	many	TRBJ1-2	CASSLGYEQVHYGYTF
19	TRBV21-1	many	TRBJ2-7	CASSNIPSPGQRPFYEQYF
13	TRBV29-1	.	TRBJ2-1	CSVEPGGYNEQFF
16	TRBV3-1	many	TRBJ1-6	CASSRSDVGYNSPLHF
20	TRBV28	few	TRBJ2-1	CASSFQAGGGPFSSYNEQFF
15	TRBV6-1	few	TRBJ2-5	CASTPSGGAQETQYF
13	TRBV7-3	few	TRBJ2-1	CASSSNPKNEQFF
14	TRBV11-2	many	TRBJ2-1	CASSFEPGMDEQFF
17	TRBV20-1	few	TRBJ2-2	CSARDWDAILSAGELFF
13	TRBV6-5	many	TRBJ2-3	CASSLRSTDTQYF
12	TRBV10-3	few	TRBJ2-7	CATAGGSYEQYF
19	TRBV21-1	many	TRBJ2-1	CASSKRGHRIRDSYNEQFF
14	TRBV27	.	TRBJ2-5	CASSFKPHQETQYF
16	TRBV20-1	few	TRBJ2-7	CSARDSRLAGLYEQYF
14	TRBV6-4	few	TRBJ2-1	CASSVIGAGAEQFF
13	TRBV13	.	TRBJ2-7	CASSLGNVPEQYF
16	TRBV28	many	TRBJ2-5	CASSFAIDRGQETQYF
15	TRBV28	few	TRBJ2-1	CASRAGTSVKNEQFF
11	TRBV29-1	few	TRBJ2-7	CSVDQGNEQYF
16	TRBV11-3	.	TRBJ2-2	CASSPVSGDFTGELFF
14	TRBV12-3/TRBV12-4	many	TRBJ2-3	CASREVAITDTQYF
13	TRBV7-7	many	TRBJ2-2	CASSLASTGELFF
13	TRBV11-3	many	TRBJ2-1	CASSLAGWNEQFF
15	TRBV27	.	TRBJ2-7	CASSSPGDQPSEQYF
15	TRBV7-6	.	TRBJ2-2	CASSLAIRDTGELFF
13	TRBV20-1	few	TRBJ2-2	CSATDPYTGELFF
14	TRBV6-1	few	TRBJ2-5	CASKSGQGQETQYF
14	TRBV19	.	TRBJ1-1	CASSIGHAYTEAFF
16	TRBV20-1	.	TRBJ2-5	CSARDQSGTYQETQYF
18	TRBV12-3/TRBV12-4	.	TRBJ2-7	CASSFTTGLGRENPFLRF
16	TRBV11-1	many	TRBJ2-3	CASSFFRSQGPDTQYF
13	TRBV5-1	few	TRBJ2-1	CASSFAPEPEQFF
19	TRBV15	few	TRBJ2-1	CATSRVGQAGGPSYNEQFF
12	TRBV7-9	many	TRBJ2-7	CASSLDGGTTYF
15	TRBV20-1	.	TRBJ2-7	CSANPGTSVSYEQYF
15	TRBV20-1	many	TRBJ2-1	CSASSRHPSYNEQFF
15	TRBV7-9	few	TRBJ2-7	CASSLGQTGTYEQYF
20	TRBV11-1	few	TRBJ2-5	CASSSSLSSGGAYNQETQYF
15	TRBV9	few	TRBJ2-7	CASSVGDRGFYEQYF
16	TRBV29-1	.	TRBJ2-1	CSVEGLAGIPYNEQFF
15	TRBV6-5	.	TRBJ2-7	CASSYSKFANYEQYF
14	TRBV9	.	TRBJ2-7	CASSVGSTRYEQYF
13	TRBV11-2	many	TRBJ2-7	CASSLGPAYEQYF
18	TRBV6-2/TRBV6-3	many	TRBJ1-5	CASSYRRDREYSNQPQHF